This T cell receptor (beta chain) stems from a study of cytomegalovirus exposure and HLA in healthy donors. V shed 6 bases, J shed 2 bases, and the junction held 6 bases outside the gene matches. Germline CDR1 and CDR2: MNHNY and SVGAGI (reference sequence). The CDR3 is made up of 15 amino acids. Clones were read by immunoSEQ multiplex PCR, and TCRdb kept only the in-frame ones, dropping some. The profile covers under 400,000 clones, with approximately 88% appearing a single time and 0.9% to 1% taken by the ten largest. In its sample, this clone was seen once. The clonotype was recovered from a young man in good health and CMV-seronegative. This chain links TRBV6-6 with TRBJ2-1; 8 bases fit TRBD1. The sequenced sample was PBMCs. For the CDR3, the DNA is TGTGCCAGCAGCACGGACAGGGCCGCCTACAATGAGCAGTTCTTC. It yields the protein CASSTDRAAYNEQFF.